The source of this T cell receptor (beta chain) is a study of shared clonotypes between healthy human individuals. Study overall: Samples came from a couple of female and three male donors aged 18 to 49. Findings and limits, study-wide: Few donors limited the genetic and exposure-history diversity represented. Rarefaction showed sorted-subset sequencing was incomplete despite large depth. A handful of donors showed sharing of approximately 5% of naive CD4 clonotypes.

Assay: immunoSEQ multiplex PCR; the TCRdb copy retains only in-frame clones and omits some. The table shows 740,000 or so clones, with around 73% occurring only once. A word on this clone: What it binds is not known.

The source of this sequence is a woman in her twenties or thirties in good health. Input material: memory CD4+ T cells sorted from blood. Subset noted: CD45RA-negative fraction.

CDR3 amino acids: CASSPDRGGQFF. The CDR3 DNA sequence: TGTGCCAGCAGCCCGGACCGAGGAGGGCAGTTCTTC. The J gene is TRBJ2-1, the V gene TRBV7-3; D might be TRBD2 (5 bases). The CDR3 is 12 amino acids. Trimming left V 5 bases short and J 12 bases short, with 14 bases between. The germline gives CDR1 SGHTA, CDR2 FQGTGA.